A single sample gave rise to the 18 T cell receptor beta chains below, sequenced in a study of CD8+CD57+ T cells in acquired aplastic anemia. Selection for sequencing was limited to patients who had shown CD8+CD57+ cell expansion by flow cytometry. The template used for profiling TCR beta VDJ and CDR3 was genomic DNA. TCRdb reprocessed the reads with MiXCR, giving one entry per CDR3 protein. The sample contains approximately 190,000 distinct CDR3 sequences, around 45% of which appear only once. The sequencing sample was made of sorted CD4+, CD8+, or CD8+CD57+ T cells (not recorded which) from PBMCs. The origin of the receptors is a human donor with aplastic anemia.

The chain uses TRBV19 and TRBJ2-2, with D possibly matching TRBD1 (5 bases). This CDR3 spans 14 amino acids. V was clipped by 8 bases and J by 1 base, with 11 bases between them. In germline, CDR1 is LNHDA, CDR2 SQIVND (reference sequence). The DNA of the CDR3 is TGTGCCAGTCACAGCCAGGGGAACACCGGGGAGCTGTTTTTT. Protein product: CASHSQGNTGELFF.

V usage is TRBV7-9 and J usage is TRBJ1-1; no clear D gene. The CDR3 has 13 amino acids. Germline V gene sequence: CDR1 SEHNR, CDR2 FQNEAQ (reference sequence). The V gene lost 1 base and the J gene lost 3 bases, with 6 bases spanning the gap. CDR3 in DNA: TGTGCCAGCAGCTTAGAGTGGGACACTGAAGCTTTCTTT. Encoded protein: CASSLEWDTEAFF.

V and J are TRBV12-3 or TRBV12-4 and TRBJ1-1; D is undetermined. Trimming removed 1 base from V and 5 bases from J, with 11 bases in between. The length of the CDR3 is 14 residues. The chain's CDR3 is CASSLVYGRTEAFF. DNA for the CDR3: TGTGCCAGCAGTTTAGTTTACGGGAGGACTGAAGCTTTCTTT.

Many counts were recorded for this clonotype. The gene calls are TRBV12-3 or TRBV12-4 and TRBJ2-1; TRBD1 matches at 9 bases. V was clipped by 1 base and J by 10 bases; unmatched bases: 5. The CDR3 loop spans 14 amino acids. CDR3 in DNA: TGTGCCAGCAGTTTAGGACAGGGGGTCTACGAGCAGTTCTTC. Protein sequence: CASSLGQGVYEQFF.

This clonotype has more than one count but fewer than ten. V gene TRBV7-2 combines with J gene TRBJ1-3; D ambiguous. V was trimmed by 2 bases and J by 0 bases, leaving 8 bases between them. The CDR3 sequence is 15 residues long. Per germline, CDR1 SGHTA and CDR2 FQGNSA. CDR3: CASSLQTFSGNTIYF. The CDR3, as DNA: TGTGCCAGCAGCTTACAGACCTTCTCTGGAAACACCATATATTTT.

V usage is TRBV12-3 or TRBV12-4 and J usage is TRBJ2-1; 11 bases match TRBD1. This CDR3 contains 15 residues. The V segment lost 5 bases and the J segment 7 bases; nucleotides outside the gene matches: 7. The CDR3 region has the DNA TGTGCCAGCAGTCCGGGACAGGGGGAAATGAATGAGCAGTTCTTC. Encoded protein: CASSPGQGEMNEQFF.

In the case of this clonotype: Compared with germline, one end of the junction differs, possibly owing to a read error. The chain links TRBV6-2 or TRBV6-3 to TRBJ2-1; 9 nucleotides match TRBD1. The CDR3 spans 16 residues. Germline V CDR1 and CDR2: MNHEY, SVGEGT. The CDR3 sequence is CASSWGGTGSRDEQIF. CDR3 sequence (DNA): TGTGCCAGCAGTTGGGGGGGGACAGGGTCTAGGGATGAGCAGATCTTC.

This clonotype was observed at least ten times. The junction shows a germline mismatch at one end, possibly a read error. The chain uses TRBV2 and TRBJ1-6; 12 bases agree with TRBD1. The CDR3 runs to 11 residues. From germline, CDR1 is SNHLY and CDR2 FYNNEI. The CDR3 sequence: CASSEGQGARF. For the CDR3, the DNA is TGTGCCAGCAGTGAGGGACAGGGGGCGCGCTTT.

The chain uses TRBV15 and TRBJ2-2, with D maybe TRBD2 (6 bases). CDR1 and CDR2 from the germline V gene are LNHNV and YYDKDF (reference sequence). Trimming removed 4 bases from V and 1 base from J, with 10 bases in between. This CDR3 is 15 amino acids long. The DNA for the CDR3 is TGTGCCACCAGCACTTTAGCGGAGAACACCGGGGAGCTGTTTTTT. Translation gives CATSTLAENTGELFF.

A few counts support this clonotype. A read error is possible here, since a much larger clone lies one base away. V gene TRBV5-1 combines with J gene TRBJ2-7, with D unclear. The CDR3 is made up of 11 amino acids. V was pared by 6 bases and J by 4 bases, with 8 bases between. The germline gives CDR1 SGHRS, CDR2 YFSETQ. The CDR3 here is CASIGEYEQYF. CDR3 in DNA: TGCGCCAGCATCGGCGAATACGAGCAGTACTTC.

In this sample, this clonotype turned up many times. The chain has TRBV7-2 and TRBJ1-5; perhaps TRBD1 as D (6 bases). Looked up from germline, CDR1 is SGHTA and CDR2 is FQGNSA. Trimming removed 5 bases at V and 4 bases at J, with 12 bases between. The CDR3 contains 14 residues. The CDR3 coding sequence is TGTGCCAGCAGCCAGGTCAGGGGAAATCAGCCCCAGCATTTT. Protein sequence: CASSQVRGNQPQHF.

This clonotype has a handful of counts. This chain joins TRBV20-1 and TRBJ2-7; D is perhaps TRBD2 (5 bases). This CDR3 has 11 amino acids. The germline V gene encodes CDR1 DFQATT and CDR2 SNEGSKA (reference sequence). V lost 7 bases, J lost 0 bases, and 7 bases lay in between. CDR3 DNA sequence: TGCAGTGGGGAGAGCTCCTACGAGCAGTACTTC. It encodes CSGESSYEQYF.

The chain recombines TRBV25-1 with TRBJ2-5; 7 bases fit TRBD2. CDR1 and CDR2 (germline): MGHDK, SYGVNS. The CDR3 sequence is 16 residues long. Trimming removed 2 bases from V and 5 bases from J; junction bases left unmatched: 11. Here the CDR3 DNA reads TGTGCCAGCAGTGAAATCCGGGGGGTACATAGGGAGACCCAGTACTTC. Translated, it gives CASSEIRGVHRETQYF.

The CDR3 region is CASSVRSPLHF. The CDR3 DNA is TGTGCCAGCAGCGTACGCTCACCCCTCCACTTT. J is TRBJ1-6 and V is TRBV9; D unresolved. V lost 1 base and J 10 bases, leaving 3 bases between the germline ends. The germline V gene has CDR1 SGDLS and CDR2 YYNGEE. The CDR3 covers 11 residues.

This CDR3 reads CAISDDREVQKLFF. The CDR3 bases are TGTGCCATCAGTGACGACAGGGAAGTTCAAAAACTGTTTTTT. The genes are TRBV10-3 and TRBJ1-4, with TRBD1 identical over 7 bases. The V gene end was trimmed by 3 bases and the J gene end by 9 bases; junction bases not matched to a gene: 7. The CDR3 is 14 residues long. Germline V gene data show CDR1 as ENHRY and CDR2 as SYGVKD.

This clonotype was detected many times. CDR3 protein: CSATFLHGAGEQYF. The CDR3 DNA reads TGCAGTGCTACTTTCCTCCATGGAGCGGGAGAGCAGTACTTC. This chain links TRBV20-1 with TRBJ2-7; 7 bases fit TRBD2. V dropped 4 bases and J dropped 7; count of bases not matched to a gene: 13. The CDR3 is 14 residues long. Germline CDR1 is DFQATT and CDR2 is SNEGSKA (reference sequence).

This clonotype occurred many times. The chain employs TRBV7-9 and TRBJ1-4; D is unclear. This CDR3 has 15 amino acids. Between the trimmed V and J ends, which lost 0 bases and 4 bases, there was a span of 9 bases. From germline, CDR1 is SEHNR and CDR2 FQNEAQ (reference sequence). The CDR3 region is CASSLALAVNEKLFF. The CDR3 bases are TGTGCCAGCAGCTTAGCGTTGGCAGTTAATGAAAAACTGTTTTTT.

This chain joins TRBV20-1 and TRBJ1-4; 12 bases match TRBD1. CDR3 length: 18 residues. The germline CDR1 and CDR2 sequences are DFQATT and SNEGSKA (reference sequence). The V gene end was trimmed by 0 bases and the J gene end by 11 bases; junction bases not matched to a gene: 16. The CDR3 coding sequence is TGCAGTGCTAGAGATCTACAAGCGGGCGGGACAGGGGGCGGGAAACTGTTTTTT. Its protein is CSARDLQAGGTGGGKLFF.